This T cell receptor (beta chain) was obtained from a study of graft-versus-host responses after intestinal transplantation. Notes on the study in general: Researchers found peak circulating GvH clone levels linked to early post-transplant HvG declines.

Sequencing was performed with immunoSEQ multiplex PCR; in TCRdb, only in-frame clones are kept and a portion is missing. The sample holds around 99,000 clones; 85% to 95% are singletons and the top ten take about 2%. Turning to this clone: The antigen remains unidentified.

The length of the CDR3 is 15 residues. J gave up 9 bases and V 0 bases, and 7 bases lay outside the gene matches. CDR1 is MGHRA, CDR2 YSYEKL, per germline. The source of this sequence is a human donor who received an intestinal transplant. This chain connects TRBV4-1 to TRBJ2-1; 8 bases agree with TRBD2. The sample consisted of unstimulated CD8+ T cells sorted from spleen or lymph node cells, taken before intestinal transplant. The CDR3 bases are TGCGCCAGCAGCCAAGATAACGGGGGGGTGGTTGAGCAGTTCTTC. Translating it yields CASSQDNGGVVEQFF.